A selection of T cell receptor beta chains follows, all from one sample in a study of blood T cell repertoires in COVID-19. Assay used: immunoSEQ multiplex PCR; TCRdb lists only in-frame clones, some missing. This table has 150,000 to 160,000 clones, about three quarters appearing once. The material sequenced was peripheral blood. These receptors all come from an older man with acute or convalescent COVID-19. Each CDR3 is given with its conserved first and last residue. D genes are given only for firm matches.

J gene | V gene | D gene | CDR3 protein | CDR3 DNA
TRBJ1-4 | TRBV9 | TRBD1 | CASAIAPTGDEKLFF | TGTGCCAGCGCTATCGCCCCGACAGGGGATGAAAAACTGTTTTTT
TRBJ1-1 | TRBV19 | TRBD1 | CASSTSQGVVNTEAFF | TGTGCCAGTAGTACCTCTCAGGGGGTGGTGAACACTGAAGCTTTCTTT
TRBJ2-1 | TRBV5-4 | - | CASSLDISGEGSYNEQFF | TGTGCCAGCAGCTTGGATATTTCAGGGGAGGGATCCTACAATGAGCAGTTCTTC
TRBJ1-5 | TRBV6-1 | - | CASSDFGLLNQPQHF | TGTGCCAGCAGTGATTTTGGCCTGTTAAATCAGCCCCAGCATTTT
TRBJ1-1 | TRBV6-2/TRBV6-3 | - | CASSGRGGRIDTEAFF | TGTGCCAGCAGCGGACGCGGGGGTCGGATTGACACTGAAGCTTTCTTT
TRBJ1-2 | TRBV14 | TRBD1 | CASSQSGQGFYYGYTF | TGTGCCAGCAGCCAAAGTGGACAGGGATTTTACTATGGCTACACCTTC
TRBJ2-2 | TRBV19 | TRBD2 | CASNNPRGGPGGELFF | TGTGCCAGTAATAATCCCCGGGGGGGGCCTGGCGGGGAGCTGTTTTTT
TRBJ2-7 | TRBV6-5 | TRBD1 | CASSYSGQGTEQYF | TGTGCCAGCAGTTACTCGGGACAGGGGACCGAGCAGTACTTC
TRBJ1-6 | TRBV5-1 | TRBD1 | CASSLTQGNSYNSPLHF | TGCGCCAGCAGCTTGACACAGGGGAACTCCTATAATTCACCCCTCCACTTT
TRBJ2-5 | TRBV28 | - | CASSLSGGQETQYF | TGTGCCAGCAGTTTAAGCGGCGGGCAAGAGACCCAGTACTTC
TRBJ1-5 | TRBV6-5 | - | CASSPTRVQPQHF | TGTGCCAGCAGCCCCACGAGGGTCCAGCCCCAGCATTTT
TRBJ1-2 | TRBV6-1 | - | CASSEVGVWYYGYTF | TGTGCCAGCAGTGAAGTAGGGGTTTGGTACTATGGCTACACCTTC
TRBJ2-7 | TRBV6-2/TRBV6-3 | TRBD2 | CASSFRLAGDAQYF | TGTGCCAGCAGTTTCCGACTAGCGGGGGACGCGCAGTACTTC